This section outlines one T cell receptor (beta chain) sequence together with its context. This clonotype showed up just a few times. Which antigen it targets is not known. Base qualities are not provided; no much larger clone lies one nucleotide away. The library relied on PCR. Sequenced using an Illumina HiSeq 2500. To normalize quantification of the TCRbeta repertoire, the TCR libraries were built with molecular barcoding that relied on unique molecular identifiers. Using fastp trimming at Q25 and MiXCR clonotype assembly, TCRdb reanalyzed the public sequencing data and kept in-frame beta chains. Identical CDR3 protein sequences are pooled into one entry, listed with their most common genes and DNA. The sample profile shows around 340,000 distinct CDR3 sequences; 13% of them were found once. About 4% of the sample goes to the ten largest clones. This entry belongs to a study of T-cell reconstitution after alpha-beta-depleted transplantation in children (dated by TCRdb to the mid-2010s). Regarding the complete study: Using TCR repertoire profiling, the study quantitatively followed how T-cell immune reconstitution unfolded in children after TCRalphabeta/CD19-depleted allogeneic hematopoietic cell transplantation.

In the germline V gene, CDR1 corresponds to SGHVS and CDR2 to FQNEAQ. The junction carries 7 bases between V and J, which are trimmed by 1 base and 2 bases respectively. Inclusive of the bounding cysteine and phenylalanine, the CDR3 is 14 residues long. Just CDR3 DNA is preserved here, 42 bases in frame from base 1. The source material was PBMCs, sampled from the stem cell graft. The rearrangement combines TRBV7-8 with TRBJ2-3; the D gene cannot be named for sure. This receptor was identified in a human donor who donated a stem cell graft to a child with Fanconi anemia. The CDR3 protein is CASSLVADTDTQYF. The DNA sequence is given as TGTGCCAGCAGCTTAGTGGCGGACACAGATACGCAGTATTTT.